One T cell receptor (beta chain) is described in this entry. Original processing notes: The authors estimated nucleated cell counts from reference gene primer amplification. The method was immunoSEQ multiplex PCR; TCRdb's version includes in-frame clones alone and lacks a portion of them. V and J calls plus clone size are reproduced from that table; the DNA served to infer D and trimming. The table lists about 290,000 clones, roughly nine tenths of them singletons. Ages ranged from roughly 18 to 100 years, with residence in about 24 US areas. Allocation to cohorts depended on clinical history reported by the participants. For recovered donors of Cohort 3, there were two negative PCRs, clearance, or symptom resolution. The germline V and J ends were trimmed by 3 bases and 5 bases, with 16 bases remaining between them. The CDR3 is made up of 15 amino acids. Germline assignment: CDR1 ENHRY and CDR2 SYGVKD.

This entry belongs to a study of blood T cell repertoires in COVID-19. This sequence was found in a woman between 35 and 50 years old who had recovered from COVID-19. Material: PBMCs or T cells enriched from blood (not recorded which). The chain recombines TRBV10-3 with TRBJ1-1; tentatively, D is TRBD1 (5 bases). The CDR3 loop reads CAISETGAGRTEAFF. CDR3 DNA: TGTGCCATCAGTGAAACTGGGGCAGGGAGGACTGAAGCTTTCTTT.